The rows below give T cell receptor beta chains drawn from one sample of a study of response to subunit inactivated influenza vaccine. Each CDR3 protein is one row after TCRdb ran MiXCR on the RT-PCR reads. The profile covers about 570,000 distinct CDR3 sequences, with about 11% appearing a single time and around 10% taken by the ten largest. The data also belong to a second study, concerning T cells expressing NK-cell markers.

Material: PBMCs from blood, obtained on the day of vaccination. The receptors shown here come from a man aged 45 to 65 who received an inactivated influenza vaccine. The CDR3 runs from the conserved cysteine through the conserved F or W. D genes are given only for firm matches. A clone size is listed for some rows: how often the clone was seen (once, few, many), or a class if it is expanded.

V gene,clone size,D gene,J gene,CDR3 protein,CDR3 DNA
TRBV29-1,-,-,TRBJ2-5,CSVGQKVQTQYF,TGCAGCGTTGGACAGAAGGTACAGACCCAGTACTTC
TRBV5-6,many,TRBD2,TRBJ2-1,CASSRLAGGPGEQFF,TGTGCCAGCAGCCGACTAGCGGGAGGGCCAGGGGAGCAGTTCTTC
TRBV4-3,few,-,TRBJ1-6,CASRAGVDSPLHF,TGCGCCAGCAGGGCAGGGGTGGATTCACCCCTCCACTTT
TRBV4-2,many,-,TRBJ2-7,CASSRPGTDFYEQYF,TGTGCCAGCAGCCGTCCCGGGACGGATTTCTACGAGCAGTACTTC
TRBV4-1,few,TRBD1,TRBJ2-2,CASGRGQIKNTGELFF,TGCGCCAGCGGCAGGGGGCAGATCAAGAACACCGGGGAGCTGTTTTTT
TRBV3-1,few,TRBD2,TRBJ2-1,CASSESTSLRYNEQFF,TGTGCCAGCAGCGAATCGACTAGCCTCCGCTACAATGAGCAGTTCTTC
TRBV20-1,many,TRBD2,TRBJ2-1,CSASRTSGPYNEQFF,TGCAGTGCTAGCCGGACTAGCGGCCCCTACAATGAGCAGTTCTTC
TRBV6-5,many,-,TRBJ2-5,CASSSIRNSGTKTQYF,TGTGCCAGCAGTTCCATCCGAAACTCAGGGACAAAGACCCAGTACTTC
TRBV20-1,few,TRBD2,TRBJ2-1,CSATPLAGEYNEQFF,TGCAGTGCTACGCCTCTAGCGGGGGAATACAATGAGCAGTTCTTC
TRBV6-1,few,-,TRBJ1-1,CASNLAVNTEAFF,TGTGCCAGCAACCTTGCTGTGAACACTGAAGCTTTCTTT
TRBV3-1,few,-,TRBJ2-5,CASSQEPGTQETQYF,TGTGCCAGCAGCCAAGAACCCGGAACCCAAGAGACCCAGTACTTC
TRBV20-1,-,TRBD2,TRBJ2-3,CSARLLVGTSGSDTQYF,TGCAGTGCTAGACTACTGGTTGGGACTAGCGGCTCAGATACGCAGTATTTT
TRBV7-2,few,TRBD1,TRBJ2-1,CASSIRQGLTYNEQFF,TGTGCCAGCAGCATAAGACAGGGTCTGACCTACAATGAGCAGTTCTTC
TRBV7-2,few,-,TRBJ2-3,CASSLAVTPHTDTQYF,TGTGCCAGCAGCTTAGCAGTTACTCCCCACACAGATACGCAGTATTTT
TRBV30,few,-,TRBJ1-6,CAWSQGNNSPLHF,TGTGCCTGGAGTCAGGGCAATAATTCACCCCTCCACTTT
TRBV28,-,TRBD2,TRBJ2-3,CASNKRGLAPDTQYF,TGTGCCAGCAACAAGCGAGGACTAGCTCCAGATACGCAGTATTTT
TRBV5-1,few,TRBD1,TRBJ2-7,CASSGSGTGVFYEQYF,TGCGCCAGCAGCGGGTCCGGGACAGGGGTTTTCTACGAGCAGTACTTC
TRBV7-9,few,-,TRBJ2-3,CASSLADPFADTQYF,TGTGCCAGCAGCTTAGCAGATCCCTTTGCAGATACGCAGTATTTT
TRBV6-2/TRBV6-3,few,TRBD1,TRBJ1-4,CASSMGQLTEKLFF,TGTGCCAGCAGTATGGGACAGCTGACTGAAAAACTGTTTTTT
TRBV11-2,many,-,TRBJ1-3,CASSIPRGPTIYF,TGTGCCAGCAGCATTCCCCGAGGGCCGACCATATATTTT
TRBV25-1,-,-,TRBJ2-7,CASRTPNTYEQYF,TGTGCCAGCCGTACACCCAACACCTACGAGCAGTACTTC
TRBV9,-,-,TRBJ1-5,CASSRGIDSNQPQHF,TGTGCCAGCAGTAGAGGGATTGATAGCAATCAGCCCCAGCATTTT
TRBV9,many,-,TRBJ2-7,CASSVGTAQSYEQYF,TGTGCCAGCAGCGTAGGGACAGCCCAATCCTACGAGCAGTACTTC